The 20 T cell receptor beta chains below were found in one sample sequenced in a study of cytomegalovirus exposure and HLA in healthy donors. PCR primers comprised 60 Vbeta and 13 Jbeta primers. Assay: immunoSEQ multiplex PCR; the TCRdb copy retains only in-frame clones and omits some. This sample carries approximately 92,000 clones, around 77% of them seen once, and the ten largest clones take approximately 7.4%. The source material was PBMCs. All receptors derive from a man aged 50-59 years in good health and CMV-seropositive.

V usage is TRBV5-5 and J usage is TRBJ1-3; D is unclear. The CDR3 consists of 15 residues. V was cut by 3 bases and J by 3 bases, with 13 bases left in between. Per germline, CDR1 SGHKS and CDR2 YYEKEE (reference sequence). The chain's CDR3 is CASSYLAGNGNTIYF. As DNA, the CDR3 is TGTGCCAGCAGCTATTTGGCGGGGAATGGAAACACCATATATTTT.

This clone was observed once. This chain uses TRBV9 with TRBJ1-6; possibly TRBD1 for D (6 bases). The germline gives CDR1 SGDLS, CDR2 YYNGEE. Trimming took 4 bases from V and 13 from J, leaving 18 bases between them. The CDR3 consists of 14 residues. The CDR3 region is CASSPPGGLGPLHF. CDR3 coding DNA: TGTGCCAGCAGCCCCCCCGGGGGGCTCGGGCCCCTCCACTTT. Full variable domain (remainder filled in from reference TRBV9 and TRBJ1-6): DSGVTQTPKHLITATGQRVTLRCSPRSGDLSVYWYQQSLDQGLQFLIQYYNGEERAKGNILERFSAQQFPDLHSELNLSSLELGDSALYFCASSPPGGLGPLHFGNGTRLTVT.

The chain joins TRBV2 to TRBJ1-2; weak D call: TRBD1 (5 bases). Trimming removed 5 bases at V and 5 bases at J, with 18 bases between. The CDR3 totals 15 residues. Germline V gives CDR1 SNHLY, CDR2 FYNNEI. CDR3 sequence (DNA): TGTGCCAGCAGTTACATACCTCGGGACTATTATGGCTACACCTTC. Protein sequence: CASSYIPRDYYGYTF. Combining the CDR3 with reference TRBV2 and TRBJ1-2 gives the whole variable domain EPEVTQTPSHQVTQMGQEVILRCVPISNHLYFYWYRQILGQKVEFLVSFYNNEISEKSEIFDDQFSVERPDGSNFTLKIRSTKLEDSAMYFCASSYIPRDYYGYTFGSGTRLTVV.

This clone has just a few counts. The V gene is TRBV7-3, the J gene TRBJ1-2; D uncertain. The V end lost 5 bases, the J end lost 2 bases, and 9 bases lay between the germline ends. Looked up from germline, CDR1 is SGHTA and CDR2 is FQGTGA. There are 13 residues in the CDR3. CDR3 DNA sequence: TGTGCCAGCAGCCCAGACGGGAACTATGGCTACACCTTC. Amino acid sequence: CASSPDGNYGYTF.

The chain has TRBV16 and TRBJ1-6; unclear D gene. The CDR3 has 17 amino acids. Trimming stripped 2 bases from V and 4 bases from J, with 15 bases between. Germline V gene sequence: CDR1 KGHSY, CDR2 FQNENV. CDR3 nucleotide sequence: TGTGCCAGCAGCCAACTTGAGGGAACTTCATATAATTCACCCCTCCACTTT. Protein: CASSQLEGTSYNSPLHF.

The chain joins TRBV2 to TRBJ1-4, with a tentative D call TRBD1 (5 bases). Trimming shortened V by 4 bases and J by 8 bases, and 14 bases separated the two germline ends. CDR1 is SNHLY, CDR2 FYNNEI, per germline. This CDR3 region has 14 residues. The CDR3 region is CASSVLGGREKLFF. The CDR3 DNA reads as TGTGCCAGCAGTGTGTTGGGGGGTCGCGAAAAACTGTTTTTT.

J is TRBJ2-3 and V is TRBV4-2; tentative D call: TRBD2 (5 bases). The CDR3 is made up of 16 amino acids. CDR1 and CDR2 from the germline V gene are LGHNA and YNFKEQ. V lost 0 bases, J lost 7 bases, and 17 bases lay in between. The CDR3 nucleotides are TGTGCCAGCAGCCAAGAGAGGCTAGCAAATTCAAATACGCAGTATTTT. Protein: CASSQERLANSNTQYF.

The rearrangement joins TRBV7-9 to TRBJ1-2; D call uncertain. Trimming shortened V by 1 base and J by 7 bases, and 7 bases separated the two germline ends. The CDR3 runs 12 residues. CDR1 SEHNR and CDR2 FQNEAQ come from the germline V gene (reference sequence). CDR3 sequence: CASSLVEIGYTF. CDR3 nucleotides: TGTGCCAGCAGCTTAGTCGAGATTGGCTACACCTTC.

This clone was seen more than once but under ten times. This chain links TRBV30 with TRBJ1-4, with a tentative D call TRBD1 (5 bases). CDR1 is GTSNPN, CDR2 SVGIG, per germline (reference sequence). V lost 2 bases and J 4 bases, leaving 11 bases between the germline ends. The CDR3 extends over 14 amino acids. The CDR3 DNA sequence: TGTGCCTGGAGTCACCGGGGGAATAATGAAAAACTGTTTTTT. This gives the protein CAWSHRGNNEKLFF.

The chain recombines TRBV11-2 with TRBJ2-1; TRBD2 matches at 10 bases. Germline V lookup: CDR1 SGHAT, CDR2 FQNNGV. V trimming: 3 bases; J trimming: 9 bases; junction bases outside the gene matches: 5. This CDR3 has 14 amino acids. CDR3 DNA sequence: TGTGCCAGCAGCTTTAGCGGGGGGATCGGTGAGCAGTTCTTC. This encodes CASSFSGGIGEQFF.

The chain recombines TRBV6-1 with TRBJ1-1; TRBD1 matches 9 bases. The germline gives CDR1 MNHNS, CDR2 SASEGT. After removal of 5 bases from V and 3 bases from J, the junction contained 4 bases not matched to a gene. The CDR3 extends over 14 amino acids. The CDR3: CASSSGTGHTEAFF. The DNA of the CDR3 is TGTGCCAGCAGTTCCGGGACAGGGCACACTGAAGCTTTCTTT.

The CDR3 here is CASSGDRGPRYF. CDR3 sequence (DNA): TGTGCCAGCAGTGGAGACAGGGGACCCAGGTATTTT. The chain is built from TRBV2 and TRBJ1-3; 8 nucleotides match TRBD1. CDR3 length equals 12 residues. The V gene's germline CDR1 is SNHLY and CDR2 FYNNEI. V dropped 4 bases and J dropped 16; count of bases not matched to a gene: 9.

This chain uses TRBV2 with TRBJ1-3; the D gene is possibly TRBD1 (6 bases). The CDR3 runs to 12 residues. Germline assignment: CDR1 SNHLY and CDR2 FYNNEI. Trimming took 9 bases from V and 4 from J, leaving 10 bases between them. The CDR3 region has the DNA TGTGCCAGGGGGGCCTCGGGAAACACCATATATTTT. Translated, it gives CARGASGNTIYF.

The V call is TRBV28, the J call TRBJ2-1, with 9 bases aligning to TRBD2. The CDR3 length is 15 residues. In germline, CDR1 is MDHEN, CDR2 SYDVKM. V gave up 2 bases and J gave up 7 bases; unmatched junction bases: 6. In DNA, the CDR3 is TGTGCCAGCAGTTTACACAGCGGGGGGCCTAATGAGCAGTTCTTC. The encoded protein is CASSLHSGGPNEQFF.

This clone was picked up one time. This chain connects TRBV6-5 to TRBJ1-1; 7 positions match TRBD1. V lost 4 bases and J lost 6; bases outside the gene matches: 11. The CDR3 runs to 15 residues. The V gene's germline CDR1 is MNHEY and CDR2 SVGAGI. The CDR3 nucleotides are TGTGCCAGCAGTTCCCCCGGGACAGTTAACGCTGAAGCTTTCTTT. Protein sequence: CASSSPGTVNAEAFF.

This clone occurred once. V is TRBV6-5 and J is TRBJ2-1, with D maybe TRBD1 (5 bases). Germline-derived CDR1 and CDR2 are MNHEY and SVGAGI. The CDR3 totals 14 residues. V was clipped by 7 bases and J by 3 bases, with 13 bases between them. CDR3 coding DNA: TGTGCCAGCACCTCTCCGACAGTCTACAATGAGCAGTTCTTC. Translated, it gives CASTSPTVYNEQFF.

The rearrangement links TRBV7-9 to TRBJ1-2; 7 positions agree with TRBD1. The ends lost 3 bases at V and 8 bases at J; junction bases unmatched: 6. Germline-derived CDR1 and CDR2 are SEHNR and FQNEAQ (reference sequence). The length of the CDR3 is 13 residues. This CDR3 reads CASSLLTGLGYTF. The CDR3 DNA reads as TGTGCCAGCAGCTTGTTGACAGGGCTGGGCTACACCTTC.

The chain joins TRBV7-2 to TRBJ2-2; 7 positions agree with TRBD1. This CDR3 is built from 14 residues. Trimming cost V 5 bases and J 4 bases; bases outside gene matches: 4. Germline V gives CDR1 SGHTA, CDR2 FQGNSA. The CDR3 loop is CASSADRVTGELFF. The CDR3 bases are TGTGCCAGCAGCGCCGACAGGGTCACCGGGGAGCTGTTTTTT.

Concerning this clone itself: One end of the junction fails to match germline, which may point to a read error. The CDR3 DNA follows: TGTGCCAGCAGCTTCGACAGGGCGGTTCAGCCCCAGAATTTT. Translating it yields CASSFDRAVQPQNF. The V and J genes are TRBV5-4 and TRBJ1-5; TRBD1 matches 7 bases. This CDR3 spans 14 amino acids. Germline values: CDR1 SGHNT, CDR2 YYREEE (reference sequence).

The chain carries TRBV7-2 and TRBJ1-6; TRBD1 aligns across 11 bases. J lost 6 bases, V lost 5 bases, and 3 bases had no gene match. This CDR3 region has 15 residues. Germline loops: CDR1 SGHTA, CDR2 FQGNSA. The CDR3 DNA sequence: TGTGCCAGCAGCAGCGGACAGGGGGCTAATTCACCCCTCCACTTT. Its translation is CASSSGQGANSPLHF.